The 30 T cell receptor beta chains reported below all come from one sample, sequenced in a study of blood T cell repertoires in COVID-19. Only in-frame clones appear in the TCRdb table, and some are missing; sequencing was by immunoSEQ multiplex PCR. The sample lists 200,000 to 250,000 clones, roughly 89% occurring once. Specimen: peripheral blood. Receptors were obtained from a man aged 55-75 years who had recovered from COVID-19.

The chain couples TRBV6-5 to TRBJ1-4; D is undetermined. The ends were cut back, 8 bases at V and 8 bases at J, with 18 bases in the middle. Germline values: CDR1 MNHEY, CDR2 SVGAGI. The CDR3 is 14 amino acids. Here the CDR3 DNA reads TGTGCCAGCGTTGAGGGTGCCCTCGGGGAAAAACTGTTTTTT. It is translated as CASVEGALGEKLFF.

The CDR3 spells CASGPAGTEAFF. The CDR3 DNA reads TGTGCCAGCGGCCCTGCGGGGACTGAAGCTTTCTTT. The V gene is TRBV6-6, the J gene TRBJ1-1; D gene ambiguous. Between the trimmed V and J ends, which lost 8 bases and 5 bases, there was a span of 12 bases. CDR1 MNHNY and CDR2 SVGAGI come from the germline V gene (reference sequence). CDR3 length equals 12 residues.

The gene calls are TRBV28 and TRBJ1-2; possible D gene TRBD1, 6 bases. CDR3 length: 16 residues. V gave up 1 base and J gave up 8 bases, with 20 bases separating them. Looked up from germline, CDR1 is MDHEN and CDR2 is SYDVKM. The CDR3 loop reads CASSLFGRYRGSGYTF. The CDR3 nucleotides read TGTGCCAGCAGTTTATTCGGTCGGTATAGGGGGAGCGGCTACACCTTC.

The CDR3 protein is CASSRPPGQGNTGELFF. CDR3 in DNA: TGTGCCAGCAGCCGACCGCCGGGACAGGGGAACACCGGGGAGCTGTTTTTT. V usage is TRBV27 and J usage is TRBJ2-2, with 9 bases lining up with TRBD1. The V gene's germline CDR1 is MNHEY and CDR2 SMNVEV (reference sequence). The ends lost 6 bases at V and 1 base at J; junction bases unmatched: 9. The CDR3 covers 17 residues.

This sequence joins TRBV18 and TRBJ2-2; no definite D call. Germline CDR1 and CDR2: KGHSH and LQKENI. This CDR3 is 15 amino acids long. Deletions cut 6 bases from V and 5 bases from J, with 16 bases between. The CDR3: CASSPQRLETGELFF. The CDR3 DNA is TGTGCCAGCTCCCCTCAACGTTTGGAGACCGGGGAGCTGTTTTTT.

CDR3 bases: TGTGCCAGCTCAAGACAGGGTGGGGTGGATGAGCAGTACTTC. Its protein product is CASSRQGGVDEQYF. The chain joins TRBV18 to TRBJ2-7; the match to TRBD1 covers 7 bases. Germline lookup yields CDR1 KGHSH and CDR2 LQKENI. The J segment lost 7 bases and the V segment lost 5 bases, leaving 11 bases of the junction unmatched. The CDR3 has 14 residues.

The genes are TRBV2 and TRBJ2-7; D is ambiguous. This CDR3 comprises 13 residues. Germline lookup yields CDR1 SNHLY and CDR2 FYNNEI. V lost 8 bases and J 5 bases, leaving 16 bases between the germline ends. Here the CDR3 reads CASVLELLDEQYF. The CDR3 nucleotides are TGTGCCAGCGTCCTTGAACTATTGGACGAGCAGTACTTC. Filled out from reference TRBV2 and TRBJ2-7, the complete variable domain reads EPEVTQTPSHQVTQMGQEVILRCVPISNHLYFYWYRQILGQKVEFLVSFYNNEISEKSEIFDDQFSVERPDGSNFTLKIRSTKLEDSAMYFCASVLELLDEQYFGPGTRLTVT.

The V and J genes are TRBV7-3 and TRBJ2-5; a weak D match, TRBD1 (6 bases). Germline V gives CDR1 SGHTA, CDR2 FQGTGA. The V end was cut by 5 bases, the J end by 4 bases, with 17 bases between. This CDR3 contains 15 residues. DNA of the CDR3: TGTGCCAGCAGCCCTACAGGGAGAACGGGAGAGACCCAGTACTTC. Translated: CASSPTGRTGETQYF. The variable domain in full, with the rest retrieved from reference TRBV7-3 and TRBJ2-5, is GAGVSQTPSNKVTEKGKYVELRCDPISGHTALYWYRQSLGQGPEFLIYFQGTGAADDSGLPNDRFFAVRPEGSVSTLKIQRTERGDSAVYLCASSPTGRTGETQYFGPGTRLLVL.

This clone has just one count. V is TRBV4-3 and J is TRBJ2-1, with 11 bases identical to TRBD2. The germline CDR1 and CDR2 sequences are LGHNA and YSLEER. CDR3 size: 19 residues. Unmatched junction bases numbered 10, after V lost 0 bases and J lost 3 bases. CDR3: CASSQERSRGLAVYNEQFF. CDR3 DNA: TGCGCCAGCAGCCAAGAAAGGTCAAGGGGACTAGCGGTCTACAATGAGCAGTTCTTC.

This clone was detected only a few times. The V gene is TRBV19, the J gene TRBJ2-4; perhaps TRBD1 as D (6 bases). The CDR3 runs to 15 residues. Germline V gives CDR1 LNHDA, CDR2 SQIVND (reference sequence). The germline V and J ends were trimmed by 6 bases and 2 bases, with 14 bases remaining between them. This CDR3 is CASRPWGPTKNIQYF. Here the CDR3 DNA reads TGTGCCAGTAGACCTTGGGGGCCGACCAAAAACATTCAGTACTTC.

This chain uses TRBV3-1 (or the pseudogene TRBV3-2) with TRBJ1-1, with D uncertain. With 5 bases removed from V and 0 bases from J, the gap between germline ends came to 10 bases. The CDR3 has 14 residues. CDR1 is LGHDT and CDR2 is YNNKEL in the germline V gene (reference sequence). CDR3 nucleotide sequence: TGTGCCAGCAGCTCGGAGCCCCTGAACACTGAAGCTTTCTTT. It encodes CASSSEPLNTEAFF.

J is TRBJ1-6 and V is TRBV18, with TRBD1 matching over 8 bases. This CDR3 contains 18 residues. V was clipped by 8 bases and J by 3 bases; unmatched bases: 15. From germline, CDR1 is KGHSH and CDR2 LQKENI. The CDR3 nucleotides are TGTGCCAGCCAATCCCCCGGACAGGGAGGTCTCTATAATTCACCCCTCCACTTT. Translation gives CASQSPGQGGLYNSPLHF.

The rearrangement uses TRBV6-5 and TRBJ2-1; TRBD2 aligns across 8 bases. CDR1 MNHEY and CDR2 SVGAGI come from the germline V gene. After removal of 11 bases from V and 3 bases from J, the junction contained 6 bases not matched to a gene. CDR3 size: 13 residues. CDR3 in amino acids: CAGGGRIYNEQFF. Written as DNA, the CDR3 is TGTGCCGGGGGCGGGAGGATCTACAATGAGCAGTTCTTC.

CDR3 protein: CASSYPGWKDEQFF. CDR3 bases: TGTGCCAGCAGTTACCCGGGATGGAAGGATGAGCAGTTCTTC. The rearrangement links TRBV6-5 to TRBJ2-1; possible D gene TRBD2, 5 bases. The CDR3 has 14 amino acids. The germline gives CDR1 MNHEY, CDR2 SVGAGI. Between the trimmed V and J ends, which lost 2 bases and 8 bases, there was a span of 13 bases.

The chain is built from TRBV14 and TRBJ2-1; 7 bases line up with TRBD1. The CDR3 totals 15 residues. Germline-derived CDR1 and CDR2 are SGHDN and FVKESK. The junction had 8 bases not matched to a gene; V was cut back by 5 bases and J by 4 bases. The CDR3 is CASSLTGTTYNEQFF. CDR3 nucleotide sequence: TGTGCCAGCAGCTTGACAGGGACAACTTACAATGAGCAGTTCTTC.

V gene TRBV5-4 combines with J gene TRBJ1-2; D is possibly TRBD1 (5 bases). Trimming shortened V by 4 bases and J by 5 bases, and 12 bases separated the two germline ends. The CDR3 covers 13 residues. The V gene's germline CDR1 is SGHNT and CDR2 YYREEE (reference sequence). The CDR3 DNA is TGTGCCAGCAGCCCGACAGATGCATATGGCTACACCTTC. This codes for CASSPTDAYGYTF.

This sequence joins TRBV2 and TRBJ1-1; 9 bases agree with TRBD1. Unmatched junction bases numbered 7, after V lost 5 bases and J lost 6 bases. CDR1 SNHLY and CDR2 FYNNEI come from the germline V gene. CDR3 length equals 14 residues. The CDR3 region has the DNA TGTGCCAGCAGTCCGATTAGACAGGGGGCTGAAGCTTTCTTT. Protein: CASSPIRQGAEAFF.

The rearrangement joins TRBV27 to TRBJ2-7; TRBD1 agrees at 9 bases. V trimming: 3 bases; J trimming: 3 bases; junction bases outside the gene matches: 9. CDR1 and CDR2 from the germline V gene are MNHEY and SMNVEV (reference sequence). This CDR3 is 16 amino acids long. The CDR3 DNA reads as TGTGCCAGCAGTTTCTCCCGGGACAGGGTAAACTACGAGCAGTACTTC. It encodes CASSFSRDRVNYEQYF.

This chain connects TRBV5-6 to TRBJ1-1; TRBD1 matches 10 bases. The CDR3 extends over 14 amino acids. The V gene end was trimmed by 2 bases and the J gene end by 5 bases; junction bases not matched to a gene: 3. Germline CDR1 reads SGHDT; CDR2 reads YYEEEE. CDR3 amino acids: CASSFRDRGTEAFF. CDR3 coding DNA: TGTGCCAGCAGCTTCCGGGACAGGGGAACTGAAGCTTTCTTT.

The J gene is TRBJ1-1, the V gene TRBV27; TRBD1 is a possible D gene (6 bases). This CDR3 has 13 residues. The V gene's germline CDR1 is MNHEY and CDR2 SMNVEV (reference sequence). With 4 bases removed from V and 4 bases from J, the gap between germline ends came to 10 bases. CDR3 DNA: TGTGCCAGCAGTTCGCAGGGGAGCACTGAAGCTTTCTTT. Encoded protein: CASSSQGSTEAFF.

The chain couples TRBV2 to TRBJ1-2, with 10 positions matching TRBD1. In germline, CDR1 is SNHLY, CDR2 FYNNEI. This CDR3 is 17 amino acids long. Losses at the gene ends were 6 bases for V and 0 bases for J; bases not matched to a gene: 10. CDR3 amino acids: CASRALTGGEANYGYTF. The CDR3 DNA follows: TGTGCCAGCAGGGCCCTGACAGGGGGCGAAGCTAACTATGGCTACACCTTC. Together with reference TRBV2 and TRBJ1-2, the CDR3 gives the full variable domain: EPEVTQTPSHQVTQMGQEVILRCVPISNHLYFYWYRQILGQKVEFLVSFYNNEISEKSEIFDDQFSVERPDGSNFTLKIRSTKLEDSAMYFCASRALTGGEANYGYTFGSGTRLTVV.

This sequence joins TRBV18 and TRBJ2-7; 7 positions agree with TRBD1. The CDR3 covers 14 residues. Per the germline V gene, CDR1 is KGHSH and CDR2 is LQKENI. J lost 3 bases, V lost 6 bases, and 8 bases had no gene match. The CDR3 DNA sequence: TGTGCCAGCTCCCCTCTAGGGGGCGTCTACGAGCAGTACTTC. Its protein is CASSPLGGVYEQYF. Drawing the rest from reference TRBV18 and TRBJ2-7, the complete variable domain is NAGVMQNPRHLVRRRGQEARLRCSPMKGHSHVYWYRQLPEEGLKFMVYLQKENIIDESGMPKERFSAEFPKEGPSILRIQQVVRGDSAAYFCASSPLGGVYEQYFGPGTRLTVT.

This chain uses TRBV5-1 with TRBJ1-2; 7 bases are shared with TRBD1. J lost 2 bases, V lost 2 bases, and 3 bases had no gene match. The V gene's germline CDR1 is SGHRS and CDR2 YFSETQ. CDR3 length equals 14 residues. The CDR3 sequence: CASSFRDRNYGYTF. The CDR3 DNA reads TGCGCCAGCAGCTTTCGGGACAGAAACTATGGCTACACCTTC.

Ten or more counts support this clone. This rearrangement joins TRBV3-1 (or the pseudogene TRBV3-2) to TRBJ2-7; D is unresolved. The germline V gene encodes CDR1 LGHDT and CDR2 YNNKEL (reference sequence). V lost 4 bases and J lost 6, with 10 bases in between. The CDR3 runs 12 residues. This chain's CDR3 is CASSREWSEQYF. The CDR3 region has the DNA TGTGCCAGCAGCCGTGAATGGAGCGAGCAGTACTTC.

This chain's CDR3 is CASSRTGNTGELFF. For the CDR3, the DNA is TGTGCCAGCAGCAGGACAGGGAACACCGGGGAGCTGTTTTTT. The chain has TRBV7-3 and TRBJ2-2, with 7 bases aligning to TRBD1. The CDR3 has 14 residues. V was pared by 5 bases and J by 1 base, with 1 base of the junction left unmatched. The germline CDR1 and CDR2 sequences are SGHTA and FQGTGA. The entire variable domain, with the rest obtained from reference TRBV7-3 and TRBJ2-2, is as follows: GAGVSQTPSNKVTEKGKYVELRCDPISGHTALYWYRQSLGQGPEFLIYFQGTGAADDSGLPNDRFFAVRPEGSVSTLKIQRTERGDSAVYLCASSRTGNTGELFFGEGSRLTVL.

As regards this clone: At the DNA level, this CDR3 is encoded by other sequences in the same sample as well. The chain carries TRBV18 and TRBJ1-3; D perhaps matches TRBD1 (5 bases). V was clipped by 0 bases and J by 0 bases, with 9 bases between them. The CDR3 has 16 amino acids. CDR1 is KGHSH, CDR2 LQKENI, per germline. The CDR3 loop reads CASSPPQAISGNTIYF. CDR3 nucleotide sequence: TGTGCCAGCTCACCACCACAGGCCATCTCTGGAAACACCATATATTTT.

V and J are TRBV6-5 and TRBJ2-1, with 10 bases matching TRBD2. This CDR3 is 15 amino acids long. The germline V gene has CDR1 MNHEY and CDR2 SVGAGI. With V trimmed by 6 bases and J by 5 bases, 7 bases remained unmatched. CDR3 residues: CASRYGLAVDNEQFF. The CDR3 coding sequence is TGTGCCAGCAGATATGGACTAGCGGTAGACAATGAGCAGTTCTTC.

This clone has only one observation. J is TRBJ2-7 and V is TRBV15; D perhaps matches TRBD1 (6 bases). Looked up from germline, CDR1 is LNHNV and CDR2 is YYDKDF (reference sequence). This CDR3 is 15 amino acids long. V lost 2 bases, J lost 3 bases, and 14 bases lay in between. In DNA form, the CDR3 reads TGTGCCACCAGCAGACGACCGACAGGTCACTACGAGCAGTACTTC. It specifies CATSRRPTGHYEQYF.

The V call is TRBV19, the J call TRBJ1-5; TRBD1 matches at 10 bases. CDR3 size: 16 residues. Looked up from germline, CDR1 is LNHDA and CDR2 is SQIVND (reference sequence). The V gene end was trimmed by 5 bases and the J gene end by 3 bases; junction bases not matched to a gene: 7. CDR3 sequence: CASSPGDRGNNQPQHF. The CDR3 DNA follows: TGTGCCAGTAGTCCGGGGGACAGGGGCAACAATCAGCCCCAGCATTTT.

This clone was found once. This chain uses TRBV5-4 with TRBJ2-1; weak D call: TRBD1 (6 bases). Germline values: CDR1 SGHNT, CDR2 YYREEE (reference sequence). CDR3 length: 13 amino acids. This CDR3 is CVGRVQGSNEQFF. The CDR3 DNA sequence: TGTGTTGGAAGGGTTCAGGGGAGCAATGAGCAGTTCTTC.